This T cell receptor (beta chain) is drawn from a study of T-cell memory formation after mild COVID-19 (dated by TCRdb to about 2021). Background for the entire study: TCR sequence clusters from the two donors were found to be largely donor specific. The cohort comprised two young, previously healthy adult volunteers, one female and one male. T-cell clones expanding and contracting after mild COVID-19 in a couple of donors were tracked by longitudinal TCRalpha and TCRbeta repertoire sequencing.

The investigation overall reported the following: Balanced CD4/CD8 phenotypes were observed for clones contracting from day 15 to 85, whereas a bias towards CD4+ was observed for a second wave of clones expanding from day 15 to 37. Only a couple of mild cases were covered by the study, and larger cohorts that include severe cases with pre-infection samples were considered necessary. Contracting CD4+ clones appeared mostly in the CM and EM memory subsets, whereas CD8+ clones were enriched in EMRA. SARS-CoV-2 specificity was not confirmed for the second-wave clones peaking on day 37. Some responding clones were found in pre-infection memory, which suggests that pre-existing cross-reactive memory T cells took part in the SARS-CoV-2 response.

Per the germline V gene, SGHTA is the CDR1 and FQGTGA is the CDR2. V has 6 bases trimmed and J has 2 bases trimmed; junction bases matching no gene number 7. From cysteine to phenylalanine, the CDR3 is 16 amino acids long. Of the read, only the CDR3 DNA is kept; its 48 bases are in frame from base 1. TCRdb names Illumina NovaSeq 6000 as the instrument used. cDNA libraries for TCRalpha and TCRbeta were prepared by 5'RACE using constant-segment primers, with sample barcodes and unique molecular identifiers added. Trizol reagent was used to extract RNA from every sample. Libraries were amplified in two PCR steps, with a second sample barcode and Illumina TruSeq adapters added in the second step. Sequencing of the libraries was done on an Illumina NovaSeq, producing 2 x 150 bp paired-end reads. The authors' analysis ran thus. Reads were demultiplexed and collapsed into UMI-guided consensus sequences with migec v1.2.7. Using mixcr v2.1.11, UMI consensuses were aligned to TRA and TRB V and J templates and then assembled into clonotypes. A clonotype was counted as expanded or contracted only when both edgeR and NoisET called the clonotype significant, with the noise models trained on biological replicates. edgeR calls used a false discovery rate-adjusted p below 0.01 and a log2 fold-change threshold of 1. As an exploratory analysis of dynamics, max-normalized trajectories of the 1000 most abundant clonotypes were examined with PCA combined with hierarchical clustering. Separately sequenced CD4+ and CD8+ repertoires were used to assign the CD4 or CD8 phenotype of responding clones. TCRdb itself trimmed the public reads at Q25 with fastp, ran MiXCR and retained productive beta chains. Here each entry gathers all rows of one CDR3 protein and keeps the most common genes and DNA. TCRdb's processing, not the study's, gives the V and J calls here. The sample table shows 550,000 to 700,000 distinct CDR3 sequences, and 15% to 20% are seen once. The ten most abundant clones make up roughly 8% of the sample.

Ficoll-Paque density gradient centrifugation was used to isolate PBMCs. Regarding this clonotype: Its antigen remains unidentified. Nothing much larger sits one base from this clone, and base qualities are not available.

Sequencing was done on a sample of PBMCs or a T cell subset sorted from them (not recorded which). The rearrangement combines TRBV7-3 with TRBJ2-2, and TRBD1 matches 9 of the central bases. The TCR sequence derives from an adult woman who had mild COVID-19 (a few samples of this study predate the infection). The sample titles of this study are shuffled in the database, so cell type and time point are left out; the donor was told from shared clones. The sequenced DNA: TGTGCCAGCAGTTCCGGGGACAGGGTAAACACCGGGGAGCTGTTTTTT. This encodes CASSSGDRVNTGELFF.